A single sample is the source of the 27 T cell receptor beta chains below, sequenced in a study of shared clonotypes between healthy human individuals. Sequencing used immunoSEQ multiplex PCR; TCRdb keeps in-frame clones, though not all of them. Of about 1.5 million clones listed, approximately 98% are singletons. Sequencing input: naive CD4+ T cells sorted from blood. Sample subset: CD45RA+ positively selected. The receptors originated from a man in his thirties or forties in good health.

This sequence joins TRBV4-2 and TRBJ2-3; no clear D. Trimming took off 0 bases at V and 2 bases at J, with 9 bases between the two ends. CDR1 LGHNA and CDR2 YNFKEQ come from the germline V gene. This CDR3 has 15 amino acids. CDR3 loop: CASSQDWTDTDTQYF. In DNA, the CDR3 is TGTGCCAGCAGCCAAGACTGGACGGACACAGATACGCAGTATTTT.

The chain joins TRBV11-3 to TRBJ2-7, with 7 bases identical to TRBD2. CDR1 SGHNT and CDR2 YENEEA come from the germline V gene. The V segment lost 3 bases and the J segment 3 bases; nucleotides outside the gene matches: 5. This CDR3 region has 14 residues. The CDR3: CASSFRGSVYEQYF. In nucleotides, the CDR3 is TGTGCCAGCAGCTTCCGCGGGAGCGTCTACGAGCAGTACTTC.

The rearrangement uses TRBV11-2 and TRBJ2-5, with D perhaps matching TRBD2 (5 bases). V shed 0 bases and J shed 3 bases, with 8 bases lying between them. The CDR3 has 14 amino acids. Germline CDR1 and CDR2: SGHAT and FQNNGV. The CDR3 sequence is CASSLEPGKETQYF. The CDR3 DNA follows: TGTGCCAGCAGCTTAGAGCCGGGGAAAGAGACCCAGTACTTC.

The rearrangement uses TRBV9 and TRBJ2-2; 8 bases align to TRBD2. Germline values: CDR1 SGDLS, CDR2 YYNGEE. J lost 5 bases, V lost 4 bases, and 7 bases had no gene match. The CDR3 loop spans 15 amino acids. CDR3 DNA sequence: TGTGCCAGCAGCCCGCGGAGCGGGAGTACCGGGGAGCTGTTTTTT. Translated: CASSPRSGSTGELFF.

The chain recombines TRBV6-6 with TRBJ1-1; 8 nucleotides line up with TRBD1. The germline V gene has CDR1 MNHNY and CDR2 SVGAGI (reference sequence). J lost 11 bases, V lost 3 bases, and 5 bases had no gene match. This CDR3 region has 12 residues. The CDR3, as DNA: TGTGCCAGCAGTTATCTTGACAGGGGCGCTTTCTTT. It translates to CASSYLDRGAFF.

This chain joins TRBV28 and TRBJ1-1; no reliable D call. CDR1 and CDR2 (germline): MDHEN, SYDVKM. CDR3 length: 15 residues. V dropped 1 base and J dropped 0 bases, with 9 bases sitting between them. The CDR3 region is CASSLLGRMNTEAFF. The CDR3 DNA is TGTGCCAGCAGTTTATTGGGGAGAATGAACACTGAAGCTTTCTTT.

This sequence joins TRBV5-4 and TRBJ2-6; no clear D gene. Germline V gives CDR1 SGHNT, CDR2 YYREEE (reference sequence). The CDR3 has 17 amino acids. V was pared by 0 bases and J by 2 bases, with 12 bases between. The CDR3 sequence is CASSLALTKAGANVLTF. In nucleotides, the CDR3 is TGTGCCAGCAGCTTGGCTCTGACGAAGGCTGGGGCCAACGTCCTGACTTTC.

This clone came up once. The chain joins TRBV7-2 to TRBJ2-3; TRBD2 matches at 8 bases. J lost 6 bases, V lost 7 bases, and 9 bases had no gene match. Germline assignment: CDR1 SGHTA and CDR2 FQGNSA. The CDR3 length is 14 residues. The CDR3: CASTLAGGVDTQYF. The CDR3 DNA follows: TGTGCCAGCACCCTGGCGGGAGGTGTTGATACGCAGTATTTT.

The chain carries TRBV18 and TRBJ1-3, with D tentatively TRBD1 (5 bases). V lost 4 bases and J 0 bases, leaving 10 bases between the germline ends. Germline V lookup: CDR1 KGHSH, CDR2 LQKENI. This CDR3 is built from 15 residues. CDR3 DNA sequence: TGTGCCAGCTCACAGGACATATTCTCTGGAAACACCATATATTTT. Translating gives CASSQDIFSGNTIYF.

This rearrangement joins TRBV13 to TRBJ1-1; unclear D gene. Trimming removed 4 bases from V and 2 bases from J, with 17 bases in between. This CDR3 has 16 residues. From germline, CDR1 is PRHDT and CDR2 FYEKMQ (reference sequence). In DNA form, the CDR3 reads TGTGCCAGCAGCTGGAACCAGGTGGGAGCCAACACTGAAGCTTTCTTT. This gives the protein CASSWNQVGANTEAFF.

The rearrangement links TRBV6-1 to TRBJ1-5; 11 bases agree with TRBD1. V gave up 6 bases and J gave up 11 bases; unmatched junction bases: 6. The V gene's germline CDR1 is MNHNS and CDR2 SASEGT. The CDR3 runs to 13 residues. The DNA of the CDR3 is TGTGCCAGCAGGGGACAGGGGGTGGGATCCCAGCATTTT. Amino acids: CASRGQGVGSQHF.

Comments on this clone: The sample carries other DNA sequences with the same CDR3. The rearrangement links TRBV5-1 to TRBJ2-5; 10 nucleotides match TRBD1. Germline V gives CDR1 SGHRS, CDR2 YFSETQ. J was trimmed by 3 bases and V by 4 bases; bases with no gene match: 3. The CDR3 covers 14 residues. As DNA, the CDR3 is TGCGCCAGCAGCCCGGGGACAGGGGAAGAGACCCAGTACTTC. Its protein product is CASSPGTGEETQYF.

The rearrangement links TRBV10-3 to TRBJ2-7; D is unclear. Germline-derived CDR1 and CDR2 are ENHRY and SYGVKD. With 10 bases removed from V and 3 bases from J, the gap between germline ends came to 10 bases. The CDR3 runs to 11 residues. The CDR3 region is CATGSNYEQYF. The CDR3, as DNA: TGTGCCACCGGGTCCAACTACGAGCAGTACTTC.

The CDR3 coding sequence is TGTGCCAGCAGCTGGGGCGGCCAGGTTAACTCCTACGAGCAGTACTTC. Translated, it gives CASSWGGQVNSYEQYF. The chain links TRBV5-5 to TRBJ2-7, with D perhaps TRBD1 (5 bases). V was cut by 3 bases and J by 0 bases, with 16 bases left in between. Germline V gene sequence: CDR1 SGHKS, CDR2 YYEKEE (reference sequence). The CDR3 runs 16 residues.

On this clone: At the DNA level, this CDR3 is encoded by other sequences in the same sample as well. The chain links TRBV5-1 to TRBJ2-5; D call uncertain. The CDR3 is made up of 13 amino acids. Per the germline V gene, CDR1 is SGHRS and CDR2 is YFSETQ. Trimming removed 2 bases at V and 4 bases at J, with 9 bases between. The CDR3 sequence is CASSFGPGETQYF. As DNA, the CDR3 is TGCGCCAGCAGCTTTGGCCCGGGAGAGACCCAGTACTTC.

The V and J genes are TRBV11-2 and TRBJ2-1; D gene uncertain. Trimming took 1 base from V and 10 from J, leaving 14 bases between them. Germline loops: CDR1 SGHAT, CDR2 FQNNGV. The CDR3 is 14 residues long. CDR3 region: CASSLGVTFLEQFF. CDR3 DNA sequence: TGTGCCAGCAGCTTAGGTGTCACCTTCCTCGAGCAGTTCTTC.

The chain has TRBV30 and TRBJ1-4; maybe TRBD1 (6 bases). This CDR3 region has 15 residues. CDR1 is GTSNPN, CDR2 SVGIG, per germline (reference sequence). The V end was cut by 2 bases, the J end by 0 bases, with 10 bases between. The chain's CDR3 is CAWSLQGATNEKLFF. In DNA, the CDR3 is TGTGCCTGGAGTTTACAGGGCGCAACTAATGAAAAACTGTTTTTT.

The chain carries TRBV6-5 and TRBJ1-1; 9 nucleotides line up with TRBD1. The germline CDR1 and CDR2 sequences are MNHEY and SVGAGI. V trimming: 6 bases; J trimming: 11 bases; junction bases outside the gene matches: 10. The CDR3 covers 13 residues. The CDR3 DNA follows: TGTGCCAGCAGACCGGACAGGGGAGAGATGGCTTTCTTT. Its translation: CASRPDRGEMAFF.

For the CDR3, the DNA is TGTGCCACCAGCAGAGGCCCCCTTGAGGAGAAGTACTTC. This sequence encodes CATSRGPLEEKYF. The chain employs TRBV15 and TRBJ2-7; D not resolved. CDR1 is LNHNV, CDR2 YYDKDF, per germline (reference sequence). V lost 1 base and J lost 11, with 15 bases in between. This CDR3 spans 13 amino acids.

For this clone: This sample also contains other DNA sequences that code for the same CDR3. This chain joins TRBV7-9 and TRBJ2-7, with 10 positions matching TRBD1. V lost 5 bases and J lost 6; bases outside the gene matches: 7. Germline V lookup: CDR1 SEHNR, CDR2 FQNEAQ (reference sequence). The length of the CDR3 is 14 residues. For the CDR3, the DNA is TGTGCCAGCAGCCTCCCCGGGACAGGGGTCGAGCAGTACTTC. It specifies CASSLPGTGVEQYF.

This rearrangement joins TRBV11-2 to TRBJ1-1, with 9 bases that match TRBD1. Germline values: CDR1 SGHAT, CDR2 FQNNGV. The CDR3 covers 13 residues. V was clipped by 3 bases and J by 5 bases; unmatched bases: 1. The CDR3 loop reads CASSFGTGTEAFF. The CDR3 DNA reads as TGTGCCAGCAGCTTTGGGACAGGGACTGAAGCTTTCTTT.

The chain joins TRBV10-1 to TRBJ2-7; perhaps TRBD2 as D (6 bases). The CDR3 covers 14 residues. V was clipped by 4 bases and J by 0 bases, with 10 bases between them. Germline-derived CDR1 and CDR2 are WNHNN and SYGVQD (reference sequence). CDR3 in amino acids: CASSAGGASYEQYF. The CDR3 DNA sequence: TGCGCCAGCAGTGCCGGAGGGGCCTCCTACGAGCAGTACTTC.

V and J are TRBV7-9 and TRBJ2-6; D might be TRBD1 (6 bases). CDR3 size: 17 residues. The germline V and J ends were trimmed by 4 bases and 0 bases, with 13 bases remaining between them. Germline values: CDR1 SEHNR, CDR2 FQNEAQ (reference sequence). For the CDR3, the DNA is TGTGCCAGCAGCTCACCAAAACAGGGCTCTGGGGCCAACGTCCTGACTTTC. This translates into CASSSPKQGSGANVLTF.

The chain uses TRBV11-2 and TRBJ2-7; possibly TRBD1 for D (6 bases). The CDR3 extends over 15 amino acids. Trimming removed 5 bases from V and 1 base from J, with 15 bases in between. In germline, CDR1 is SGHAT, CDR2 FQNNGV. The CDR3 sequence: CASSKGVGESYEQYF. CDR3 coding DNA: TGTGCCAGCAGCAAGGGGGTGGGAGAATCCTACGAGCAGTACTTC.

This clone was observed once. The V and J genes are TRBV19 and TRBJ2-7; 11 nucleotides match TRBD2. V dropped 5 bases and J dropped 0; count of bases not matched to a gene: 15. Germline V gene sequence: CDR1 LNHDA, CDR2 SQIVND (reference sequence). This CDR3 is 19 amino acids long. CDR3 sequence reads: CASSARLAGNLVYSYEQYF. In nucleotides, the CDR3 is TGTGCCAGTAGTGCTCGACTAGCGGGAAACCTTGTATACTCCTACGAGCAGTACTTC.

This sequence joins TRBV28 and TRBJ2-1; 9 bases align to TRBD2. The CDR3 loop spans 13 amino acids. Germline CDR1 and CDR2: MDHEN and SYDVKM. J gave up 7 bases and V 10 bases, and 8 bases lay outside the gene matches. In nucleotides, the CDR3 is TGTGCCATCACCGGGACTAGCCATAATGAGCAGTTCTTC. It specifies CAITGTSHNEQFF.

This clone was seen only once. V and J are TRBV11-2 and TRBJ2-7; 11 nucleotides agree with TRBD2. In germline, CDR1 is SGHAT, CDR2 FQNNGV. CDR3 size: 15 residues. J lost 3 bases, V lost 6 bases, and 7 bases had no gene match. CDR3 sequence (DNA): TGTGCCAGCAGGAATTGGGGACTAGCGGTCTACGAGCAGTACTTC. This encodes CASRNWGLAVYEQYF.